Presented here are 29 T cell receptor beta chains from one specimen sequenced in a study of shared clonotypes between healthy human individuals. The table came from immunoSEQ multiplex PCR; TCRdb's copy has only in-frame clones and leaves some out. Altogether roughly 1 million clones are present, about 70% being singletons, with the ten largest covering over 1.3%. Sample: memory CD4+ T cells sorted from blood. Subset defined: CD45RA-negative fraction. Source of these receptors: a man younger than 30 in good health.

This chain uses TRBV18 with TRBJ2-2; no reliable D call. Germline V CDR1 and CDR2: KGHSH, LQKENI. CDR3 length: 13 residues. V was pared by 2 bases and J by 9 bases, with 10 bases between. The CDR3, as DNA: TGTGCCAGCTCACCAAGTGGCGACCGGGAGCTGTTTTTT. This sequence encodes CASSPSGDRELFF.

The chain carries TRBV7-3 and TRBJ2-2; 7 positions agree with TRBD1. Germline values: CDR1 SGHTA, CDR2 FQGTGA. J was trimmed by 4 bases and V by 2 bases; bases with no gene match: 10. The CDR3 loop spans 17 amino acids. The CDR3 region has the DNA TGTGCCAGCAGCTTATCTGGGGTTACAGGGGTCACCGGGGAGCTGTTTTTT. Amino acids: CASSLSGVTGVTGELFF.

In DNA, the CDR3 is TGTGCCACCAGCAGAGATGTTGGGGGGAGATATGGCTACACCTTC. Translating gives CATSRDVGGRYGYTF. The chain uses TRBV15 and TRBJ1-2, with a possible D match to TRBD1 (5 bases). CDR3 size: 15 residues. V lost 0 bases to trimming and J lost 5 bases, with 13 bases between them. Germline CDR1 LNHNV, CDR2 YYDKDF (reference sequence).

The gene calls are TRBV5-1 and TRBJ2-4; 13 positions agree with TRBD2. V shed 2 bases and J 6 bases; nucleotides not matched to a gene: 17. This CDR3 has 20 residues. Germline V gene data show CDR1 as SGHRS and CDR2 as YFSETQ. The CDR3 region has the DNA TGCGCCAGCAGCTTTGACCCCCCACTAGCGGGAGGGCCCCTCTCAAACATTCAGTACTTC. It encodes CASSFDPPLAGGPLSNIQYF.

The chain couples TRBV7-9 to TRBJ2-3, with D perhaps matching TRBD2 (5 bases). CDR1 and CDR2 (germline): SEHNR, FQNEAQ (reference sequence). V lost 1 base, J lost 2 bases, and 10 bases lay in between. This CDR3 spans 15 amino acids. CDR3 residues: CASSLGGVSTDTQYF. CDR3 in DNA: TGTGCCAGCAGCTTAGGGGGAGTCTCCACAGATACGCAGTATTTT.

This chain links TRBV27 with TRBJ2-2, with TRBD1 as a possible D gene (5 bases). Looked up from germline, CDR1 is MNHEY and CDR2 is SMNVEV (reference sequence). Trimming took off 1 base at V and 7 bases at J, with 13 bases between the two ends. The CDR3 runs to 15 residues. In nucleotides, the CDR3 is TGTGCCAGCAGTTTATTCAGGGTTCAAAGCGGGGAGCTGTTTTTT. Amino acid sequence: CASSLFRVQSGELFF.

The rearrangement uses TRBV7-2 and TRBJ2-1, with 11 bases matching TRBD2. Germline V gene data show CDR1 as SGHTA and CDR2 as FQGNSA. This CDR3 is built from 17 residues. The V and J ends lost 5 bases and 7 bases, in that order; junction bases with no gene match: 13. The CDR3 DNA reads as TGTGCCAGCAGCACTTGGGAGGTAGCGGGAGGGGGGAATGAGCAGTTCTTC. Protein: CASSTWEVAGGGNEQFF.

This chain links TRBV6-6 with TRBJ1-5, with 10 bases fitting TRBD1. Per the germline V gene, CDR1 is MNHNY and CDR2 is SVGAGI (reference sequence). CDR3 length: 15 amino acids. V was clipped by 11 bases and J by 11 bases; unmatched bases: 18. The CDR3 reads CACEGGGQGETSQHF. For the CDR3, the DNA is TGTGCCTGTGAAGGCGGAGGACAGGGGGAGACGTCCCAGCATTTT.

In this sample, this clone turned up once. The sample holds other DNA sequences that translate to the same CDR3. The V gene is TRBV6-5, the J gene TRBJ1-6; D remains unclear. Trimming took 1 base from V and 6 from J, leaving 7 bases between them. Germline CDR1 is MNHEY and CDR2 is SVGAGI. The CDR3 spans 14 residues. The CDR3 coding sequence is TGTGCCAGCAGTTACTTGGGCGGTAATTCACCCCTCCACTTT. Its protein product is CASSYLGGNSPLHF.

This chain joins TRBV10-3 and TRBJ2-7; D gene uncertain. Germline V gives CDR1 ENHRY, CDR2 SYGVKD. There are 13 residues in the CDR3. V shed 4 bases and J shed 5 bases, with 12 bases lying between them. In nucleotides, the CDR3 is TGTGCCATCAGTGGCGGTAGGGCGCACGAGCAGTACTTC. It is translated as CAISGGRAHEQYF.

The CDR3 sequence is CASSPASEQYF. The CDR3 nucleotides read TGTGCCAGCAGTCCGGCAAGCGAGCAGTACTTC. This chain links TRBV2 with TRBJ2-7; D call uncertain. V lost 5 bases, J lost 6 bases, and 8 bases lay in between. The CDR3 extends over 11 amino acids. Per germline, CDR1 SNHLY and CDR2 FYNNEI.

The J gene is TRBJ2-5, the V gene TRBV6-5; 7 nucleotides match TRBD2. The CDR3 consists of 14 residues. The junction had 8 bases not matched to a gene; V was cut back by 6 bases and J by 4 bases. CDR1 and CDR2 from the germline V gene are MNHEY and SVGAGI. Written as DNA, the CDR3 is TGTGCCAGCAGACCAGGACTAGTCGTAGAGACCCAGTACTTC. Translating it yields CASRPGLVVETQYF.

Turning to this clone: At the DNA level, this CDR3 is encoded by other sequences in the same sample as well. The CDR3 DNA sequence: TGTGCCAGCAGTCCCCTCTCAGGGGGGAACACCGGGGAGCTGTTTTTT. Its translation is CASSPLSGGNTGELFF. V and J are TRBV7-2 and TRBJ2-2, with TRBD1 matching 7 bases. The junction had 8 bases not matched to a gene; V was cut back by 6 bases and J by 1 base. Germline V gives CDR1 SGHTA, CDR2 FQGNSA. The CDR3 totals 16 residues.

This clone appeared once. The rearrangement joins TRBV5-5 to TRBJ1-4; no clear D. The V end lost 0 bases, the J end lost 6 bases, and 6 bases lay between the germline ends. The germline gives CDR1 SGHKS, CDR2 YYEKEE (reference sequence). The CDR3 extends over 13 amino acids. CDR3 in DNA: TGTGCCAGCAGCTTGGGCGGGGATGAAAAACTGTTTTTT. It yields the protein CASSLGGDEKLFF.

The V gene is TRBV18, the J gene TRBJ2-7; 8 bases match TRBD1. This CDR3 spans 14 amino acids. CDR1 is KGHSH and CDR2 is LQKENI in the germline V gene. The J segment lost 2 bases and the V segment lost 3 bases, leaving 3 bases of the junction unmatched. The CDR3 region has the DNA TGTGCCAGCTCACCGGGACAGGCAACCTACGAGCAGTACTTC. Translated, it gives CASSPGQATYEQYF.

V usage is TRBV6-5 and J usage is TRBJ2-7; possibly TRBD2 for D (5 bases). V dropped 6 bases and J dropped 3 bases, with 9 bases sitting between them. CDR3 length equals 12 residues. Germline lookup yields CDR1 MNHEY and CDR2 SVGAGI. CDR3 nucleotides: TGTGCCAGCAGATCCGGGGTCTACGAGCAGTACTTC. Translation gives CASRSGVYEQYF.

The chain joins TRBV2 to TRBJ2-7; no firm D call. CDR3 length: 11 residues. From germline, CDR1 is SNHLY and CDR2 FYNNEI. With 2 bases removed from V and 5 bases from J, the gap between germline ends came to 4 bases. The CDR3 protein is CASSEFNEQYF. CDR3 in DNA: TGTGCCAGCAGTGAATTCAACGAGCAGTACTTC.

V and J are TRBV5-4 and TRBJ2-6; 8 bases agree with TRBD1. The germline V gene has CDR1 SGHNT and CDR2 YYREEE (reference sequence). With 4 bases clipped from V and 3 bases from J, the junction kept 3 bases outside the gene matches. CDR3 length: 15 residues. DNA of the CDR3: TGTGCCAGCAGCCAAGGACAGGGTGGGGCCAACGTCCTGACTTTC. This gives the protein CASSQGQGGANVLTF.

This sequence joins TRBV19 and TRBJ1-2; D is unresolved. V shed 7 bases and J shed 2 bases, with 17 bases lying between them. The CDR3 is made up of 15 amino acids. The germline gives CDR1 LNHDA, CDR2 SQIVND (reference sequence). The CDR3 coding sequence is TGTGCCAGTACCGTCGGGTTGGGCGGAAACTATGGCTACACCTTC. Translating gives CASTVGLGGNYGYTF.

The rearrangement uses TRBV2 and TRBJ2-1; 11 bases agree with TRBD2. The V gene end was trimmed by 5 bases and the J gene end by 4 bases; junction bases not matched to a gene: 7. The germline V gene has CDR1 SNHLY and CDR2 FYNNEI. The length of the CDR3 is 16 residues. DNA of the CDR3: TGTGCCAGCAGTTTGACCGGGACTAGCGGTTACAATGAGCAGTTCTTC. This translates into CASSLTGTSGYNEQFF.

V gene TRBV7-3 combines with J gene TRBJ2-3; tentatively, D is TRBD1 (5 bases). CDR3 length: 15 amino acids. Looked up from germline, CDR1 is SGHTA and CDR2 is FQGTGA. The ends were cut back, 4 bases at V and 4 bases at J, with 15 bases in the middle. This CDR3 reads CASSSGARGADTQYF. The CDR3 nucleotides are TGTGCCAGCAGCTCTGGGGCGCGTGGCGCAGATACGCAGTATTTT.

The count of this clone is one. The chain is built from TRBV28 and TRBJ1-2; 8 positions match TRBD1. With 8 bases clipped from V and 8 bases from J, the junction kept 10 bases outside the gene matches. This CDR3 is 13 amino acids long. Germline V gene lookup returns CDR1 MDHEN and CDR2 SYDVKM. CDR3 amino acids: CASALTGDQGYTF. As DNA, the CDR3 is TGTGCCAGCGCCCTGACAGGGGATCAAGGCTACACCTTC.

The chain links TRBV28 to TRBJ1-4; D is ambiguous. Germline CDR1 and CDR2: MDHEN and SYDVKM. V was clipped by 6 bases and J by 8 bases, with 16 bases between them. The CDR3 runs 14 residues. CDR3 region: CASRRTLRSEKLFF. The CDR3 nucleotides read TGTGCCAGCAGACGGACCCTTAGGTCCGAAAAACTGTTTTTT.

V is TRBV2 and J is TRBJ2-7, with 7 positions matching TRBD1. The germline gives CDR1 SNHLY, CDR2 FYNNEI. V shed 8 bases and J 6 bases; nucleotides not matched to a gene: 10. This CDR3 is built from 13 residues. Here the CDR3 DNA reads TGTGCCAGCGGGACCTTAGGGGGCGGCGAGCAGTACTTC. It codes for CASGTLGGGEQYF.

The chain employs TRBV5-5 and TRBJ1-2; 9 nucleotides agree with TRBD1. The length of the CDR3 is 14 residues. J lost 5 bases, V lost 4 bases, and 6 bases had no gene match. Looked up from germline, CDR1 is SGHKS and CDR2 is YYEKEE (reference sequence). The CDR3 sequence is CASSHSTGGYGYTF. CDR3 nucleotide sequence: TGTGCCAGCAGCCACTCGACAGGGGGGTATGGCTACACCTTC.

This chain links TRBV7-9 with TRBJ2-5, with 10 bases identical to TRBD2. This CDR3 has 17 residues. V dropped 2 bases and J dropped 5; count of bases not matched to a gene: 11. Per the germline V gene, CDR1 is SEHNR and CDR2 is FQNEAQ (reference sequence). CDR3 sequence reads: CASSLPLGLAQGETQYF. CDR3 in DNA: TGTGCCAGCAGCTTACCCCTGGGACTAGCGCAAGGGGAGACCCAGTACTTC.

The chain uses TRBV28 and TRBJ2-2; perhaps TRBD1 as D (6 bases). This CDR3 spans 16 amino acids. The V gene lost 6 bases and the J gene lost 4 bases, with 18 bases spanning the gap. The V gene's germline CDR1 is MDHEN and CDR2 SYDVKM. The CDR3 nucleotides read TGTGCCAGCAGGACCACTACAGGGCAGTCCACCGGGGAGCTGTTTTTT. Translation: CASRTTTGQSTGELFF.

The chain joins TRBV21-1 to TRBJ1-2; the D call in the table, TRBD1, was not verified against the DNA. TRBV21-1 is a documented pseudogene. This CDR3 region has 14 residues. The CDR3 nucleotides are TGTGCCAGCAGCAAAGACAGACAGTCTTATGGCTACACCTTC. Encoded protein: CASSKDRQSYGYTF.

The CDR3, as DNA: TGTGCCAGCACCACAGGGGGGGTTGGGAAAGGCTACACCTTC. Translated: CASTTGGVGKGYTF. The genes are TRBV2 and TRBJ1-2, with 8 bases matching TRBD1. CDR3 size: 14 residues. CDR1 is SNHLY and CDR2 is FYNNEI in the germline V gene. V trimming: 7 bases; J trimming: 8 bases; junction bases outside the gene matches: 12. The whole variable domain, filled in from reference TRBV2 and TRBJ1-2, reads EPEVTQTPSHQVTQMGQEVILRCVPISNHLYFYWYRQILGQKVEFLVSFYNNEISEKSEIFDDQFSVERPDGSNFTLKIRSTKLEDSAMYFCASTTGGVGKGYTFGSGTRLTVV.